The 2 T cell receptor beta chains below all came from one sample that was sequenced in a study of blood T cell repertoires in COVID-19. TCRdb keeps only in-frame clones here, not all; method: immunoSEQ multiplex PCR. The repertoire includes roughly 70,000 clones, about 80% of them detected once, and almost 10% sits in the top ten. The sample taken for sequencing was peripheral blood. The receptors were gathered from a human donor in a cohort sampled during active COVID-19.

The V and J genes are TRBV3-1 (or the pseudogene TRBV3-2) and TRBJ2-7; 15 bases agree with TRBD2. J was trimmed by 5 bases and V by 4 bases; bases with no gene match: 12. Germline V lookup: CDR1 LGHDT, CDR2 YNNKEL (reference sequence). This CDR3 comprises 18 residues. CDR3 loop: CASSPGTSGRLRWNEQYF. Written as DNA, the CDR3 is TGTGCCAGCAGCCCCGGGACTAGCGGGAGGTTGCGATGGAACGAGCAGTACTTC.

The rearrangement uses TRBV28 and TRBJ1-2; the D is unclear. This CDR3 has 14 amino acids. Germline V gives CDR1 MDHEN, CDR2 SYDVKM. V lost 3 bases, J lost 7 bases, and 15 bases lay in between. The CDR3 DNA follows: TGTGCCAGCAGTTTCTCCGGCGGGGTCGGTGGCTACACCTTC. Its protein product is CASSFSGGVGGYTF.